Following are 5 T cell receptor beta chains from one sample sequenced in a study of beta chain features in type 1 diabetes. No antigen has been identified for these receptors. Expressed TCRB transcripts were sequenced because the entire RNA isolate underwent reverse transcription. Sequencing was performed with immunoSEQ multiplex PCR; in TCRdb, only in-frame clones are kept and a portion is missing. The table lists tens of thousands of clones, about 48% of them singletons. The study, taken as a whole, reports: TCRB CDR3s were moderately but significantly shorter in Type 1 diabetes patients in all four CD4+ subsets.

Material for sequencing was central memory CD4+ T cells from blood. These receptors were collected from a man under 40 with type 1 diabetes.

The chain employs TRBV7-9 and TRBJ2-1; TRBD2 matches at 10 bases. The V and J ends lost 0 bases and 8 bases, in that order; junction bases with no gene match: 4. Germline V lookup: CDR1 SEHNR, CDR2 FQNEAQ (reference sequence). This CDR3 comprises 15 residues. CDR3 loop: CASSLALAGVDEQFF. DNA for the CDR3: TGTGCCAGCAGCTTAGCCCTAGCGGGGGTCGATGAGCAGTTCTTC.

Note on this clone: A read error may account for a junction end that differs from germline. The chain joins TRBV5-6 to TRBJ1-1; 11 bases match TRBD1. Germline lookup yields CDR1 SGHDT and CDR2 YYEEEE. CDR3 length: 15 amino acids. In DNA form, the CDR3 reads TGTGCCAGCAGATTGGGACAGGGGGTGAACACTGAAGCTTTCTTT. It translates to CASRLGQGVNTEAFF.

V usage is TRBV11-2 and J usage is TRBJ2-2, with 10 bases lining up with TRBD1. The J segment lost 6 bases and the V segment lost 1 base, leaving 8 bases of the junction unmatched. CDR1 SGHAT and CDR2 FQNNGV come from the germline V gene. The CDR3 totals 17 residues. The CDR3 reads CASSLVRTGGGSGELFF. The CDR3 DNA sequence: TGTGCCAGCAGCTTAGTCCGGACAGGGGGAGGATCCGGGGAGCTGTTTTTT.

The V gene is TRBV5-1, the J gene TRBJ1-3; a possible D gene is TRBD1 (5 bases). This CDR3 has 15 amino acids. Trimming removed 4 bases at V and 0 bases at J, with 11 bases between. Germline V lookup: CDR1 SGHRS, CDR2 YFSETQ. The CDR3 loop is CASSPGLNSGNTIYF. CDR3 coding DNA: TGCGCCAGCAGCCCGGGACTGAACTCTGGAAACACCATATATTTT.

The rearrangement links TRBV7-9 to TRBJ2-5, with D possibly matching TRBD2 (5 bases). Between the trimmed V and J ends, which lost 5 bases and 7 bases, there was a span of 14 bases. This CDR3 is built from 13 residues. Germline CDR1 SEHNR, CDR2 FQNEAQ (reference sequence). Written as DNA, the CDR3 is TGTGCCAGCAGCGAGGGAGTTGGAGGGACCCAGTACTTC. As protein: CASSEGVGGTQYF.